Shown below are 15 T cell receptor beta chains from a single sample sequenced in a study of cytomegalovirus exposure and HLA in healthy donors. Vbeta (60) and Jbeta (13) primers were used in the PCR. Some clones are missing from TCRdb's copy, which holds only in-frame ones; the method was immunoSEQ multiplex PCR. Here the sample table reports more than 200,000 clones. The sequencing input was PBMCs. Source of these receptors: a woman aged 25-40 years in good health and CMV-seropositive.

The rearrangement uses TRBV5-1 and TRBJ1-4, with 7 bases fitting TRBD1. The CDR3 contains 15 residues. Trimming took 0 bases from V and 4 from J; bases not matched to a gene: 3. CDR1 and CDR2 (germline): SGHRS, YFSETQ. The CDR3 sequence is CASSLGRGLNEKLFF. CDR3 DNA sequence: TGCGCCAGCAGCTTGGGTAGGGGGCTTAATGAAAAACTGTTTTTT.

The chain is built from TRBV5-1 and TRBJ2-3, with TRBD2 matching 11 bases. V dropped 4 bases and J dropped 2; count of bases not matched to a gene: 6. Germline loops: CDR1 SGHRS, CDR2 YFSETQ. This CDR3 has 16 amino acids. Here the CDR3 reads CASSIGSGRATDTQYF. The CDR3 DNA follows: TGCGCCAGCAGCATCGGTAGCGGGAGGGCCACAGATACGCAGTATTTT.

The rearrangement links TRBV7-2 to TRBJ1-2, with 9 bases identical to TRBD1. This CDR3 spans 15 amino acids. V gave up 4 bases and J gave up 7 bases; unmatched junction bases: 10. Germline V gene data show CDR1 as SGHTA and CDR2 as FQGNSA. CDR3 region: CASSSRTGTGLGYTF. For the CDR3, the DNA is TGTGCCAGCAGCTCCCGAACCGGGACAGGGCTTGGCTACACCTTC.

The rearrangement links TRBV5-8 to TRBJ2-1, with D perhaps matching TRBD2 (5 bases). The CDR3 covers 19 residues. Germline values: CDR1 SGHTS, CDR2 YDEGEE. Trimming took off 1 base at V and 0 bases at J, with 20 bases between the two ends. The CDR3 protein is CASSLHLAGGFSSYNEQFF. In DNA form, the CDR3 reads TGTGCCAGCAGCTTGCATCTGGCGGGCGGATTCAGCTCCTACAATGAGCAGTTCTTC.

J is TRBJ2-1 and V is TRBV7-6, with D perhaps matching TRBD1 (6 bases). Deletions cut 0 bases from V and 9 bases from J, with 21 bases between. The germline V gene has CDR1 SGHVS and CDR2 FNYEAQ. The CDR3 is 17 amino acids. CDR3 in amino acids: CASSLAVGQGYLGEQFF. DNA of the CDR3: TGTGCCAGCAGCTTAGCCGTGGGGCAGGGGTATCTGGGTGAGCAGTTCTTC.

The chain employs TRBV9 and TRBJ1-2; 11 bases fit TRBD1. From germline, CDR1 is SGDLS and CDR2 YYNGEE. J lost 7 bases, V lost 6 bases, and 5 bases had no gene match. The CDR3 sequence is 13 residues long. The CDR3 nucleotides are TGTGCCAGCACCCCGGACAGGGGGCTTGGCTACACCTTC. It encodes CASTPDRGLGYTF.

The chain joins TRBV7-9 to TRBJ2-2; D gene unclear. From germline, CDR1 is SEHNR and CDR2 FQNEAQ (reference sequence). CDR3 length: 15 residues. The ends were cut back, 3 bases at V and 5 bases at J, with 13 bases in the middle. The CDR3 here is CASSLTSPGTGELFF. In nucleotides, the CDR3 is TGTGCCAGCAGCTTGACAAGCCCCGGTACCGGGGAGCTGTTTTTT.

CDR3 sequence (DNA): TGTGCCAGCAGCTTACTAGCGGGATTTCCCTACGAGCAGTACTTC. Protein sequence: CASSLLAGFPYEQYF. The chain links TRBV7-9 to TRBJ2-7, with TRBD2 matching 9 bases. The ends lost 2 bases at V and 2 bases at J; junction bases unmatched: 4. Per the germline V gene, CDR1 is SEHNR and CDR2 is FQNEAQ (reference sequence). This CDR3 has 15 residues. The variable domain in full, completed from reference TRBV7-9 and TRBJ2-7, reads DTGVSQNPRHKITKRGQNVTFRCDPISEHNRLYWYRQTLGQGPEFLTYFQNEAQLEKSRLLSDRFSAERPKGSFSTLEIQRTEQGDSAMYLCASSLLAGFPYEQYFGPGTRLTVT.

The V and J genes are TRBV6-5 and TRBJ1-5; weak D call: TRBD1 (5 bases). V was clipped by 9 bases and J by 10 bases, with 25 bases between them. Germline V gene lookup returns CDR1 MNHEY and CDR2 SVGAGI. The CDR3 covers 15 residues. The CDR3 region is CASQARSGRWGPQHF. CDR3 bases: TGTGCCAGTCAGGCACGGTCAGGGAGGTGGGGTCCCCAGCATTTT.

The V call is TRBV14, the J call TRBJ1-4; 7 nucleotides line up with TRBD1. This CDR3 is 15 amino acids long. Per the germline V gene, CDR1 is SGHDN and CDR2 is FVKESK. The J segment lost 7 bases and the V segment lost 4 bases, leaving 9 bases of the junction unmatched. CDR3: CASSRGGAEGEKLFF. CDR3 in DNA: TGTGCCAGCAGCCGAGGGGGCGCCGAGGGTGAAAAACTGTTTTTT.

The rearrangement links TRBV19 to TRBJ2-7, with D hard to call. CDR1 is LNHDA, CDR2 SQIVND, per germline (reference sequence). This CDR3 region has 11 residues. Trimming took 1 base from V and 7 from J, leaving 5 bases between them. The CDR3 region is CASSIATEQYF. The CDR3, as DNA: TGTGCCAGTAGTATAGCGACAGAGCAGTACTTC.

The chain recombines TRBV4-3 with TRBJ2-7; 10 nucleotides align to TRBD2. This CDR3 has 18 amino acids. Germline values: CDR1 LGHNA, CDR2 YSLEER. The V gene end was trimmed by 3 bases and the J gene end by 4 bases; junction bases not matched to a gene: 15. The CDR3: CASSQQRGGLAEPYEQYF. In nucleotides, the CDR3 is TGCGCCAGCAGCCAGCAGAGGGGAGGACTAGCGGAACCTTACGAGCAGTACTTC.

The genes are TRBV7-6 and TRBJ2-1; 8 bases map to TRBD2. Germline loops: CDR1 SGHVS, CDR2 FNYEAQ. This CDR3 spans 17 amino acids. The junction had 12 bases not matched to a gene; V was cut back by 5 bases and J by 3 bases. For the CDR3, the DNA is TGTGCCAGCAGCCCGACCTATAGCGGGGAGATCTACAATGAGCAGTTCTTC. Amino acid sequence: CASSPTYSGEIYNEQFF.

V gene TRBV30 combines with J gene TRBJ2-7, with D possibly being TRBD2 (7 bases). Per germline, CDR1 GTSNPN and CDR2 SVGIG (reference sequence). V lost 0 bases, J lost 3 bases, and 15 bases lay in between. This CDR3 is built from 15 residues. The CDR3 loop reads CAWSVLGGGLYEQYF. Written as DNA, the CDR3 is TGTGCCTGGAGTGTACTGGGCGGGGGCCTCTACGAGCAGTACTTC.

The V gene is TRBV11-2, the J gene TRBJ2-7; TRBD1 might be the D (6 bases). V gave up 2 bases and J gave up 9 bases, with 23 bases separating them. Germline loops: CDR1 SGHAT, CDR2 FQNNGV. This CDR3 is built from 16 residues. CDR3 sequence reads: CASSLYITGQEVGQYF. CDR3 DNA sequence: TGTGCCAGCAGCTTATATATTACAGGGCAAGAGGTGGGGCAGTACTTC.